This entry lists 20 T cell receptor beta chains sequenced from one sample in a study of identical twins. TCRdb used MiXCR to reprocess the 5' RACE reads, holding one entry per CDR3 protein. Seen here are 550,000 to 800,000 distinct CDR3 sequences, 7.1% observed once, and the top ten hold roughly 1.6%. The sample also formed part of further work on yellow fever vaccine responses in identical twins.

Material: PBMCs. The source of these receptors is a woman aged 18-29 years in good health.

Only a few counts were recorded for this clonotype. The rearrangement joins TRBV20-1 to TRBJ2-2; D call uncertain. The CDR3 has 15 residues. CDR1 and CDR2 (germline): DFQATT, SNEGSKA (reference sequence). V dropped 3 bases and J dropped 4 bases, with 15 bases sitting between them. The CDR3 loop reads CSASGSVASTGELFF. CDR3 DNA: TGCAGTGCTAGTGGGTCGGTGGCCTCCACCGGGGAGCTGTTTTTT.

This clonotype was seen repeatedly, ten times or more. V gene TRBV24-1 combines with J gene TRBJ2-1, with 7 nucleotides matching TRBD2. Germline V gene sequence: CDR1 KGHDR, CDR2 SFDVKD. The CDR3 has 16 amino acids. V shed 3 bases, J shed 0 bases, and the junction held 4 bases outside the gene matches. The CDR3 here is CATSDQRTSSYNEQFF. For the CDR3, the DNA is TGTGCCACCAGTGATCAGCGGACTAGCTCCTACAATGAGCAGTTCTTC.

Ten or more counts support this clonotype. This chain connects TRBV12-3 or TRBV12-4 to TRBJ1-5, with D possibly TRBD1 on 6 matching bases. Trimming took off 6 bases at V and 7 bases at J, with 13 bases between the two ends. The CDR3 runs to 13 residues. The CDR3 protein is CASRWTANQPQHF. Here the CDR3 DNA reads TGTGCCAGCAGATGGACAGCGAACCAGCCCCAGCATTTT.

This clonotype was recorded many times. This CDR3 reads CASSSDTGLAGGGTDTQYF. The CDR3, as DNA: TGTGCCAGCAGCTCCGACACGGGACTAGCGGGGGGGGGCACAGATACGCAGTATTTT. The gene calls are TRBV7-8 and TRBJ2-3; TRBD2 matches 16 bases. V trimming: 4 bases; J trimming: 1 base; junction bases outside the gene matches: 8. The CDR3 is made up of 19 amino acids. Germline V gene data show CDR1 as SGHVS and CDR2 as FQNEAQ.

This chain joins TRBV19 and TRBJ2-6; 8 bases agree with TRBD1. The germline V gene has CDR1 LNHDA and CDR2 SQIVND (reference sequence). The V segment lost 1 base and the J segment 0 bases; nucleotides outside the gene matches: 5. CDR3 size: 18 residues. CDR3 loop: CASSIGDRLSSGANVLTF. The CDR3 DNA reads TGTGCCAGTAGTATAGGGGACAGGCTTAGCTCTGGGGCCAACGTCCTGACTTTC.

The chain is built from TRBV5-1 and TRBJ2-2, with D possibly matching TRBD2 (5 bases). Germline CDR1 reads SGHRS; CDR2 reads YFSETQ. V lost 0 bases and J lost 6, with 15 bases in between. The CDR3 is made up of 16 amino acids. The CDR3 coding sequence is TGCGCCAGCAGCTTGGCAAGCGGCCTAGGCTCCGGGGAGCTGTTTTTT. Encoded protein: CASSLASGLGSGELFF.

This chain joins TRBV12-3 or TRBV12-4 and TRBJ2-5; 8 bases line up with TRBD1. J gave up 5 bases and V 4 bases, and 6 bases lay outside the gene matches. CDR3 length: 14 residues. CDR3 DNA sequence: TGTGCCAGCAGTTCCAGGGGGCGAGGGGAGACCCAGTACTTC. Amino acid sequence: CASSSRGRGETQYF.

This chain uses TRBV2 with TRBJ1-2, with D possibly TRBD1 on 5 matching bases. Trimming left V 6 bases short and J 0 bases short, with 17 bases between. This CDR3 comprises 16 residues. The germline V gene encodes CDR1 SNHLY and CDR2 FYNNEI. CDR3 bases: TGTGCCAGCAGCCGAACGGGGGTAGGCTCTAACTATGGCTACACCTTC. Protein: CASSRTGVGSNYGYTF.

V usage is TRBV5-6 and J usage is TRBJ1-2, with 9 bases aligning to TRBD1. This CDR3 contains 14 residues. The germline V gene encodes CDR1 SGHDT and CDR2 YYEEEE. The V and J ends lost 4 bases and 8 bases, in that order; junction bases with no gene match: 9. CDR3 amino acids: CASSPGTGHHGYTF. In DNA form, the CDR3 reads TGTGCCAGCAGCCCGGGGACAGGGCACCACGGCTACACCTTC.

This clonotype was found a few times. The chain recombines TRBV3-1 with TRBJ2-1; D is perhaps TRBD2 (6 bases). The germline V gene encodes CDR1 LGHDT and CDR2 YNNKEL (reference sequence). The ends were cut back, 4 bases at V and 3 bases at J, with 13 bases in the middle. This CDR3 has 15 amino acids. Here the CDR3 DNA reads TGTGCCAGCAGCCCCGTTTCGGGGGTCTACAATGAGCAGTTCTTC. As protein: CASSPVSGVYNEQFF.

The rearrangement joins TRBV3-1 to TRBJ2-1; 13 bases fit TRBD2. This CDR3 is built from 15 residues. Losses at the gene ends were 0 bases for V and 16 bases for J; bases not matched to a gene: 9. Germline V gene lookup returns CDR1 LGHDT and CDR2 YNNKEL (reference sequence). CDR3 sequence reads: CASSQELAGGAVSFF. The CDR3 nucleotides are TGTGCCAGCAGCCAAGAACTAGCGGGAGGGGCTGTCTCCTTCTTC.

The sample holds many counts of this clonotype. V is TRBV15 and J is TRBJ2-2; TRBD2 matches at 10 bases. The CDR3 extends over 18 amino acids. V lost 3 bases, J lost 4 bases, and 11 bases stayed unmatched. Germline V lookup: CDR1 LNHNV, CDR2 YYDKDF (reference sequence). The CDR3 sequence: CATSSFGASGSATGELFF. The CDR3 DNA follows: TGTGCCACCAGCAGCTTCGGGGCTAGCGGGAGTGCCACCGGGGAGCTGTTTTTT.

In its sample, this clonotype was seen a few times. This rearrangement joins TRBV5-1 to TRBJ2-5; 10 nucleotides align to TRBD1. This CDR3 contains 15 residues. V shed 4 bases, J shed 3 bases, and the junction held 6 bases outside the gene matches. Germline-derived CDR1 and CDR2 are SGHRS and YFSETQ. The CDR3 nucleotides read TGCGCCAGCAGCCAAAGGGGGACAGGGGAAGAGACCCAGTACTTC. Its protein product is CASSQRGTGEETQYF.

A few counts support this clonotype. The V and J genes are TRBV3-1 and TRBJ2-4; D might be TRBD2 (5 bases). CDR3 size: 14 residues. Trimming left V 2 bases short and J 6 bases short, with 11 bases between. Germline V lookup: CDR1 LGHDT, CDR2 YNNKEL (reference sequence). The CDR3 is CASSQSLGRNIQYF. The CDR3 coding sequence is TGTGCCAGCAGCCAATCCTTGGGGAGAAACATTCAGTACTTC. Using reference TRBV3-1 and TRBJ2-4 for the parts outside the CDR3, the full variable domain is DTAVSQTPKYLVTQMGNDKSIKCEQNLGHDTMYWYKQDSKKFLKIMFSYNNKELIINETVPNRFSPKSPDKAHLNLHINSLELGDSAVYFCASSQSLGRNIQYFGAGTRLSVL.

CDR3 loop: CASSWVQGGGYETQYF. The CDR3 coding sequence is TGCGCCAGCAGCTGGGTCCAGGGGGGCGGCTACGAGACCCAGTACTTC. V is TRBV5-1 and J is TRBJ2-5; perhaps TRBD1 as D (7 bases). Between the trimmed V and J ends, which lost 3 bases and 5 bases, there was a span of 20 bases. The CDR3 length is 16 residues. Germline V lookup: CDR1 SGHRS, CDR2 YFSETQ.

This clonotype was found a few times. This chain uses TRBV12-3 or TRBV12-4 with TRBJ2-6; D might be TRBD2 (6 bases). V was shortened by 6 bases and J by 4 bases, with 13 bases between the two germline ends. This CDR3 contains 15 residues. The CDR3 nucleotides are TGTGCCAGCAGCCCAATTCTAGCGGGGGCCAACGTCCTGACTTTC. Its protein product is CASSPILAGANVLTF.

V is TRBV4-1 and J is TRBJ2-5; D gene unclear. V lost 1 base to trimming and J lost 5 bases, with 11 bases between them. Germline CDR1 and CDR2: MGHRA and YSYEKL. The CDR3 has 14 residues. The chain's CDR3 is CASSQALGGETQYF. The CDR3 nucleotides read TGCGCCAGCAGCCAAGCCCTGGGCGGCGAGACCCAGTACTTC.

This chain joins TRBV12-3 or TRBV12-4 and TRBJ2-2; 7 bases map to TRBD2. The CDR3 loop spans 15 amino acids. V lost 1 base and J lost 6; bases outside the gene matches: 5. DNA of the CDR3: TGTGCCAGCAGTTTAGGCAGGGAGGGGCCCGGGGAGCTGTTTTTT. This translates into CASSLGREGPGELFF.

On this clonotype: This clone may be a read error of a much larger clone one base away. This chain links TRBV5-6 with TRBJ1-1, with D uncertain. V lost 4 bases and J 4 bases, leaving 20 bases between the germline ends. The CDR3 runs to 16 residues. CDR1 and CDR2 (germline): SGHDT, YYEEEE. CDR3 in amino acids: CASSRGATAIGTEAFF. CDR3 in DNA: TGTGCCAGCAGCCGGGGAGCCACGGCTATTGGCACTGAAGCTTTCTTT.

This clonotype was recorded at least ten times. This chain uses TRBV2 with TRBJ2-5; possibly TRBD1 or TRBD2 for D (6 bases each). Trimming stripped 6 bases from V and 4 bases from J, with 18 bases between. The CDR3 extends over 15 amino acids. Germline CDR1 and CDR2: SNHLY and FYNNEI. The CDR3 sequence: CASRRKSGGRETQYF. In nucleotides, the CDR3 is TGTGCCAGCAGGAGAAAGAGTGGGGGGCGAGAGACCCAGTACTTC.